This TCR beta chain was recovered during a study of shared clonotypes between healthy human individuals. At the level of the study: For every donor, three CD4 naive, three CD4 memory, two CD8 naive and one CD8 memory plates were used. Study-wide results and caveats: Clonotype sharing among the donors was expected to vary with sequencing depth. Across a handful of donors, naive CD4 shared roughly 5%, naive CD8 approximately 3.5%, memory CD4 2% to 2.5%, memory CD8 about 0.38%.

Germline-derived CDR1 and CDR2 are SGHRS and YFSETQ. V lost 4 bases and J lost 2; bases outside the gene matches: 14. The CDR3 spans 18 residues. It was about 210 ng DNA, about 30,000 T cell genomes, that sorted-subset replicate PCRs used. Data came from immunoSEQ multiplex PCR; TCRdb stores just in-frame clones and leaves some out. The sample lists over 2 million clones, 85% to 95% seen once, with 0.13% in the top ten. As concerns this clone: What it binds is not known.

V is TRBV5-1 and J is TRBJ2-7; 11 bases match TRBD2. This clonotype was sampled from a man aged 18-30 years in good health. The sequenced material came from naive CD4+ T cells sorted from blood. Subset denoted: CD45RA+ positively selected. CDR3: CASSLNLAGGSGAYEQYF. The CDR3 nucleotides are TGCGCCAGCAGCCTGAATTTAGCGGGAGGGAGTGGGGCCTACGAGCAGTACTTC.